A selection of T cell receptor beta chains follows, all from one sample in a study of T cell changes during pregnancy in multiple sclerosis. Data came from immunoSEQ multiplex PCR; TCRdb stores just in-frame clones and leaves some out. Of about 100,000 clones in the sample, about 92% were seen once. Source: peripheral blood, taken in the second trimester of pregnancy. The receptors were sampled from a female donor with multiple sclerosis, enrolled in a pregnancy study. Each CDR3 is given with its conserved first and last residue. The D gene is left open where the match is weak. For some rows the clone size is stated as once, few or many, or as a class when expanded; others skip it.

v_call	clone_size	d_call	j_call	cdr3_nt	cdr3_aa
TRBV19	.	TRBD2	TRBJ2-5	TGTGCCAGTAGTATCGGAGCGGGAGCAGGAGAGACCCAGTACTTC	CASSIGAGAGETQYF
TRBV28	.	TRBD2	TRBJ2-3	TGTGCCAGCACCCTCGGCGGGAGTAGTTCGTGGGTTACGCAGTATTTT	CASTLGGSSSWVTQYF
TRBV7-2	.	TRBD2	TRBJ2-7	TGTGCCAGCAGCTTAAAAGCGACTAGCGGGGGCCCCTACGAGCAGTACTTC	CASSLKATSGGPYEQYF
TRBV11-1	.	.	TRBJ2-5	TGTGCCAGCAGCCCTCGGGTTGCAAAGGCTCAAGAGACCCAGTACTTC	CASSPRVAKAQETQYF
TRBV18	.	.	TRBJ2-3	TGTGCCAGCTCACCACAGGGGAGGACCTCGCTCGGAGATACGCAGTATTTT	CASSPQGRTSLGDTQYF
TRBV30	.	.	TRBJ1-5	TGTGCCTGGAGTGAAGGAGCTTATAGCAATCAGCCCCAGCATTTT	CAWSEGAYSNQPQHF
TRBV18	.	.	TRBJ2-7	TGTGCCAGCTCACCGGGACTTGGATGGGAGCAGTACTTC	CASSPGLGWEQYF
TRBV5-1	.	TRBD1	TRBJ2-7	TGCGCCAGCAGCTTGTCCGGGACAGGATCCTACGAGCAGTACTTC	CASSLSGTGSYEQYF
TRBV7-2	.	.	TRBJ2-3	TGTGCCAGCAGCTTAGACCGAGCAGATACGCAGTATTTT	CASSLDRADTQYF
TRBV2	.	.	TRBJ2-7	TGTGCCAGCAGGCCGGGACTCCTACCCTACGAGCAGTACTTC	CASRPGLLPYEQYF
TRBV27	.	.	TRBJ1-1	TGTGCCAGCAGTTTAGATCCTATGAACACTGAAGCTTTCTTT	CASSLDPMNTEAFF
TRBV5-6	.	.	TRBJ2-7	TGTGCCAGCAGCCCCGCCACATCTCCCTACGAGCAGTACTTC	CASSPATSPYEQYF
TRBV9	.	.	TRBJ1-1	TGTGCCAGCAGCCCCTCCGGAGTCCGAGGAGCTTTCTTT	CASSPSGVRGAFF
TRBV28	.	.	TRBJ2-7	TGTGCCAGCAGTTTAATCGGGGGGTGGGGGCGCGAGCAGTACTTC	CASSLIGGWGREQYF
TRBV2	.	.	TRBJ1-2	TGTGCCAGCAGTGTTTTAGGGGCCACTAACTATGGCTACACCTTC	CASSVLGATNYGYTF
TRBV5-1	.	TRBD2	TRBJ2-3	TGCGCCAGCGGCGAGGGACTAATGCTCACAGATACGCAGTATTTT	CASGEGLMLTDTQYF
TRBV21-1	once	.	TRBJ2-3	TGTGCCAGCGGGGGGGTAGATACGCAGTATTTT	CASGGVDTQYF
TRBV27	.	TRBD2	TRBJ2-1	TGTGCCAGCAGTTCGAGGACTAGCGGATCCTCCTACAATGAGCAGTTCTTC	CASSSRTSGSSYNEQFF
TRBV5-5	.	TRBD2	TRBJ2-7	TGTGCCAGCAGCAAACTGGCTAGCGGGGGAGGAGAGCAGTACTTC	CASSKLASGGGEQYF
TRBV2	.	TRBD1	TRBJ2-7	TGTGCCAGCACTGAGCAGGGGGCAGGATCCTACGAGCAGTACTTC	CASTEQGAGSYEQYF
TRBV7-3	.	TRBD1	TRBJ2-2	TGTGCCAGCAGCGTAAACAGGGGGCAGGGCGACACCGGGGAGCTGTTTTTT	CASSVNRGQGDTGELFF
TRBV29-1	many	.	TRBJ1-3	TGCAGCGTCAGCTACGAGGGCCGAAACACCATATATTTT	CSVSYEGRNTIYF
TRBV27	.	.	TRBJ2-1	TGTGCCAGCAGTTCCCCCTGGGGGGAGCAGGTCAATGAGCAGTTCTTC	CASSSPWGEQVNEQFF
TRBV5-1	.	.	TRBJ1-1	TGCGCCAGCAGAGAAGGAAGGCGGGAGAACACTGAAGCTTTCTTT	CASREGRRENTEAFF
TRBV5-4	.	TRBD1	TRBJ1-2	TGTGCCAGCAGCTCTGGGACAGGTGGCTACACCTTC	CASSSGTGGYTF
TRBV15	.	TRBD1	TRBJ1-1	TGTGCCACCAGCATTAAACAGGGGGTCACTGAAGCTTTCTTT	CATSIKQGVTEAFF
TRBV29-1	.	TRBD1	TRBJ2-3	TGCAGCGGGAGGGGACAGGGATGGGACACAGATACGCAGTATTTT	CSGRGQGWDTDTQYF
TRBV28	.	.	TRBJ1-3	TGTGCCAGCACCCAATCCTACAGTACTGGAAACACCATATATTTT	CASTQSYSTGNTIYF
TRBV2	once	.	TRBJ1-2	TGTGCCAGCAGTGACTTCAGGGGTCGGAGCTATGGCTACACCTTC	CASSDFRGRSYGYTF
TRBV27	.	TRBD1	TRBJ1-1	TGTGCCAGCACCGGACAGGGGCGGACTGAAGCTTTCTTT	CASTGQGRTEAFF
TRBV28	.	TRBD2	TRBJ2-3	TGTGCCAGCAGTCCTAGCGGAACTAGCACAGATACGCAGTATTTT	CASSPSGTSTDTQYF
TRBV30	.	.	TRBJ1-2	TGTGCCTGGAGTCGGACGGGGACTGATGGTTACACCTTC	CAWSRTGTDGYTF
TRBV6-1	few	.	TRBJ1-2	TGTGCCAGCACCCAGGGTCTTTCTAACTATGGCTACACCTTC	CASTQGLSNYGYTF
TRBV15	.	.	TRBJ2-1	TGTGCCACCAGCAGAGATCTGGCGACTCTCGGATCAGATGAGCAGTTCTTC	CATSRDLATLGSDEQFF
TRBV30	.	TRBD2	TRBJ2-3	TGTGCCTGGAGTGTGCGGGGGGGCACAGATACGCAGTATTTT	CAWSVRGGTDTQYF
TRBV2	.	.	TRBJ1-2	TGTGCCAGCAGTGAAAGGTTGGTTGGGACAAAGGACTACACCTTC	CASSERLVGTKDYTF
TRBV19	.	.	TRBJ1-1	TGTGCCAGTAGTATACTCTTGAACACTGAAGCTTTCTTT	CASSILLNTEAFF
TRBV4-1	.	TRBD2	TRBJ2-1	TGCGCCAGCAGCCAAAGTAGTCGGGAGGGCCGGATACACTACAATGAGCAGTTCTTC	CASSQSSREGRIHYNEQFF
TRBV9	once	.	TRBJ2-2	TGTGCCAGCAGCGTAACAGACGGGGAGCTGTTTTTT	CASSVTDGELFF
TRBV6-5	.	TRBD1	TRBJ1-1	TGTGCCAGCAGTTATAAGAGACAGGGGAGAGGCACTGAAGCTTTCTTT	CASSYKRQGRGTEAFF
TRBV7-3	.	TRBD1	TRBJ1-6	TGTGCCAGCAGCTTAGACAGGGCAAAAAATAATTCACCCCTCCACTTT	CASSLDRAKNNSPLHF
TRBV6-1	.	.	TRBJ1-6	TGTGCCAGCAGTGAATTCGGCGAAGGGGCTGGTTCACCCCTCCACTTT	CASSEFGEGAGSPLHF
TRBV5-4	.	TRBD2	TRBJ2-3	TGTGCCAGCAGCCTGGAAGCGGGACGCACAGATACGCAGTATTTT	CASSLEAGRTDTQYF
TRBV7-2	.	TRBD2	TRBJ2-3	TGTGCCAGCAGCTTGGGGAGTAGCGGGGCTACAGATACGCAGTATTTT	CASSLGSSGATDTQYF
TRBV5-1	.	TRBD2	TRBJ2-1	TGCGCCAGCAGCTCTGGACTAGCGGGAGCTTCCTACAATGAGCAGTTCTTC	CASSSGLAGASYNEQFF